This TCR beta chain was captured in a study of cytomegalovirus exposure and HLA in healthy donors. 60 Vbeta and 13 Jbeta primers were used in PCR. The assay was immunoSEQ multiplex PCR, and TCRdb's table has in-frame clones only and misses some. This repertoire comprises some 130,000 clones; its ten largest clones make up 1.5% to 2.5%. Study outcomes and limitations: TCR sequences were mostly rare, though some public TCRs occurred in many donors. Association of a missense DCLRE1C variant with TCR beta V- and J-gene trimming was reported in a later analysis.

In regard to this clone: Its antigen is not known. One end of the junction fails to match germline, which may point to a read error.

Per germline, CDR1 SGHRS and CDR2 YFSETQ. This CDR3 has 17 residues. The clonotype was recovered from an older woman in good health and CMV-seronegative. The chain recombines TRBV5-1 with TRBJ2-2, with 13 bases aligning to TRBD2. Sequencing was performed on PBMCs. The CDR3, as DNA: TGCGCCAGCAGCGCCGGACTAGCGGGGGTCAACACCGGGGGGCTGTTTTTT. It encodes CASSAGLAGVNTGGLFF.